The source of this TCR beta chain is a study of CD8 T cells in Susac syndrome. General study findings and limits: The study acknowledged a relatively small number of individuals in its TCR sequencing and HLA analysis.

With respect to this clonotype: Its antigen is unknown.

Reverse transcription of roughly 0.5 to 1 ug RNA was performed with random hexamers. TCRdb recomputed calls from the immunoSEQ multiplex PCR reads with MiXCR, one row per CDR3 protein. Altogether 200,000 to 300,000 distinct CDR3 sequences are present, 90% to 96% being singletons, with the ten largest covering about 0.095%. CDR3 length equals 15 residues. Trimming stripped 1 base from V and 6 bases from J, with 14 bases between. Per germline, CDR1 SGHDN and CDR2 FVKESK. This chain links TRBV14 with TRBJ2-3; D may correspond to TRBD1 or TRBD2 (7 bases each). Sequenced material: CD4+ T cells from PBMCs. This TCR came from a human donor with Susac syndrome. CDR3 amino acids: CASSQGARGGDTQYF. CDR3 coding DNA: TGTGCCAGCAGCCAAGGAGCCAGGGGGGGCGATACGCAGTATTTT.